Described below is a single T cell receptor beta chain sequence and its context. Its antigen remains unidentified. These data come from a study of T cell responses to AZD1222 COVID-19 vaccine. The germline V gene encodes CDR1 MNHEY and CDR2 SVGAGI. Trimming removed 0 bases from V and 3 bases from J; junction bases left unmatched: 2. The CDR3 sequence is 15 residues long. Using immunoSEQ multiplex PCR, the repertoire was profiled, and TCRdb retains in-frame clones only, with some absent. Of roughly 80,000 clones in the sample, almost 90% are singletons; the top ten hold around 1.5%. General study points: Donors skewed white British and female; clonal diversity was possibly underestimated. Spike was spanned by vaccine-associated CD4 TCRs, which were dominant at 160-218 and 743-854.

Here the sequenced sample was peripheral blood, taken 28 days after the second AZD1222 dose. This receptor was taken from an adult who received the AZD1222 COVID-19 vaccine. The V call is TRBV6-5, the J call TRBJ2-5; 9 positions agree with TRBD1. The CDR3 spells CASSYSWDREETQYF. CDR3 coding DNA: TGTGCCAGCAGTTACTCGTGGGACAGGGAAGAGACCCAGTACTTC.